Below are 29 T cell receptor beta chains sequenced from a single sample in a study of blood T cells in healthy people across ages. A second PCR of about 7 to 11 cycles used a sample-barcoded 5' primer and a J-beta primer mix. TCRdb recomputed calls from the 5' RACE reads with MiXCR, one row per CDR3 protein. The top ten clones hold more than 35% of a sample with around 690,000 distinct CDR3 sequences, roughly three fifths of them seen once. Sequencing used blood. All receptors come from a man in his fifties or sixties in good health.

This CDR3 is CASRQGFGSPLHF. The CDR3 nucleotides are TGTGCCAGCAGACAGGGTTTCGGTTCACCCCTCCACTTT. The gene calls are TRBV3-1 and TRBJ1-6; weak D call: TRBD1 (6 bases). The V end lost 6 bases, the J end lost 9 bases, and 12 bases lay between the germline ends. CDR1 is LGHDT, CDR2 YNNKEL, per germline (reference sequence). The CDR3 length is 13 residues. The full variable domain, its missing parts supplied by reference TRBV3-1 and TRBJ1-6, is DTAVSQTPKYLVTQMGNDKSIKCEQNLGHDTMYWYKQDSKKFLKIMFSYNNKELIINETVPNRFSPKSPDKAHLNLHINSLELGDSAVYFCASRQGFGSPLHFGNGTRLTVT.

This chain joins TRBV29-1 and TRBJ2-1, with D unclear. Germline values: CDR1 SQVTM, CDR2 ANQGSEA. The CDR3 consists of 12 residues. Between the trimmed V and J ends, which lost 7 bases and 5 bases, there was a span of 12 bases. DNA of the CDR3: TGCAGCGCGGAACCCCGCGACAATGAGCAGTTCTTC. It specifies CSAEPRDNEQFF.

V gene TRBV5-1 combines with J gene TRBJ1-2, with D perhaps matching TRBD1 (5 bases). The germline V gene has CDR1 SGHRS and CDR2 YFSETQ. CDR3 size: 15 residues. V shed 3 bases and J shed 4 bases, with 16 bases lying between them. The CDR3 region is CASSWGTGDSYGYTF. CDR3 in DNA: TGCGCCAGCAGCTGGGGGACGGGGGATTCCTATGGCTACACCTTC.

This chain joins TRBV7-2 and TRBJ2-3; 7 positions agree with TRBD1. V lost 4 bases to trimming and J lost 1 base; unmatched junction nucleotides: 8. The CDR3 extends over 16 amino acids. Germline V gene data show CDR1 as SGHTA and CDR2 as FQGNSA. CDR3 residues: CASSSRQGWGTDTQYF. The CDR3 nucleotides read TGTGCCAGCAGCTCCCGACAGGGTTGGGGCACAGATACGCAGTATTTT.

The J gene is TRBJ2-3, the V gene TRBV20-1; maybe TRBD1 (6 bases). CDR1 is DFQATT, CDR2 SNEGSKA, per germline (reference sequence). The CDR3 is made up of 12 amino acids. The V end lost 6 bases, the J end lost 7 bases, and 14 bases lay between the germline ends. Written as DNA, the CDR3 is TGCAGTGCGGCGACAGGATTCCATACGCAGTATTTT. Protein sequence: CSAATGFHTQYF.

A few counts support this clonotype. V usage is TRBV29-1 and J usage is TRBJ2-7; D unclear. V lost 5 bases, J lost 3 bases, and 11 bases lay in between. The CDR3 is 12 amino acids. CDR1 is SQVTM, CDR2 ANQGSEA, per germline. In DNA, the CDR3 is TGCAGCGTTCGACGGTCCGTCTACGAGCAGTACTTC. It specifies CSVRRSVYEQYF.

V gene TRBV20-1 combines with J gene TRBJ2-3; D is uncertain. This CDR3 region has 14 residues. Germline CDR1 DFQATT, CDR2 SNEGSKA (reference sequence). Between the trimmed V and J ends, which lost 5 bases and 0 bases, there was a span of 12 bases. The CDR3 sequence: CSARSPTSTDTQYF. For the CDR3, the DNA is TGCAGTGCTCGGTCGCCGACTAGCACAGATACGCAGTATTTT.

The V call is TRBV9, the J call TRBJ1-5; D is unresolved. The CDR3 is 15 residues long. The germline gives CDR1 SGDLS, CDR2 YYNGEE. Trimming removed 1 base from V and 3 bases from J, with 11 bases in between. The CDR3 loop reads CASSVSSGINQPQHF. For the CDR3, the DNA is TGTGCCAGCAGCGTAAGTAGCGGAATCAATCAGCCCCAGCATTTT.

The gene calls are TRBV6-5 and TRBJ2-3, with D unclear. The CDR3 covers 13 residues. V was trimmed by 11 bases and J by 0 bases, leaving 12 bases between them. Looked up from germline, CDR1 is MNHEY and CDR2 is SVGAGI. CDR3 residues: CAVRTESTDTQYF. In DNA, the CDR3 is TGTGCCGTCCGGACGGAGAGCACAGATACGCAGTATTTT.

J is TRBJ2-2 and V is TRBV5-1; 9 nucleotides align to TRBD1. With 4 bases clipped from V and 5 bases from J, the junction kept 9 bases outside the gene matches. The CDR3 contains 16 residues. Germline lookup yields CDR1 SGHRS and CDR2 YFSETQ. Written as DNA, the CDR3 is TGCGCCAGCAGCACCAAAACAGGGGGCTTTACCGGGGAGCTGTTTTTT. Its protein is CASSTKTGGFTGELFF.

This clonotype was found many times. The rearrangement uses TRBV3-1 and TRBJ2-5; D perhaps matches TRBD1 (5 bases). V gave up 1 base and J gave up 9 bases, with 18 bases separating them. There are 15 residues in the CDR3. Per germline, CDR1 LGHDT and CDR2 YNNKEL (reference sequence). Here the CDR3 reads CASSQVPTDEKAQYF. The CDR3 DNA follows: TGTGCCAGCAGCCAAGTTCCGACAGACGAGAAGGCCCAGTACTTC.

This chain joins TRBV2 and TRBJ2-2; D is undetermined. With 10 bases removed from V and 0 bases from J, the gap between germline ends came to 12 bases. The CDR3 is 14 residues long. Germline V gene lookup returns CDR1 SNHLY and CDR2 FYNNEI. DNA of the CDR3: TGTGCCACTATCGGGCTCGCGAACACCGGGGAGCTGTTTTTT. The encoded protein is CATIGLANTGELFF.

Comments on this clonotype: One end of the junction is discordant with germline, which a read error may explain. This sequence joins TRBV20-1 and TRBJ2-5, with 7 nucleotides matching TRBD2. This CDR3 has 15 amino acids. CDR1 and CDR2 from the germline V gene are DFQATT and SNEGSKA (reference sequence). CDR3 nucleotides: TGCAGTGCTAGTTTTCCGGCGGGGGATCAAGAGATCCAGTACTTC. This sequence encodes CSASFPAGDQEIQYF.

The rearrangement uses TRBV7-9 and TRBJ2-5; 7 nucleotides agree with TRBD1. Looked up from germline, CDR1 is SEHNR and CDR2 is FQNEAQ (reference sequence). This CDR3 is 14 amino acids long. V shed 5 bases and J 11 bases; nucleotides not matched to a gene: 14. Here the CDR3 reads CASSDRVSPYEQYF. Here the CDR3 DNA reads TGTGCCAGCAGCGACAGGGTTAGCCCCTATGAGCAGTACTTC.

CDR3 nucleotides: TGTGCCAGCAGCCAGGACGCGGGGGGCATCTATGGCTACACCTTC. Amino acids: CASSQDAGGIYGYTF. The chain carries TRBV5-4 and TRBJ1-2; possibly TRBD1 for D (6 bases). The V and J ends lost 4 bases and 4 bases respectively, with 17 bases between them. The CDR3 covers 15 residues. Per the germline V gene, CDR1 is SGHNT and CDR2 is YYREEE (reference sequence).

The chain recombines TRBV7-9 with TRBJ2-3, with 7 bases matching TRBD1. With V trimmed by 3 bases and J by 0 bases, 3 bases remained unmatched. Germline loops: CDR1 SEHNR, CDR2 FQNEAQ (reference sequence). This CDR3 region has 15 residues. In DNA, the CDR3 is TGTGCCAGCAGCTTGGTGGGACAGAGCACAGATACGCAGTATTTT. The encoded protein is CASSLVGQSTDTQYF.

The chain couples TRBV24-1 to TRBJ2-7; 15 bases align to TRBD2. V dropped 7 bases and J dropped 3; count of bases not matched to a gene: 15. Germline-derived CDR1 and CDR2 are KGHDR and SFDVKD. The length of the CDR3 is 19 residues. Here the CDR3 reads CATSTPGLAGGPVDYEQYF. The CDR3 DNA sequence: TGTGCCACCAGCACTCCGGGACTAGCGGGGGGTCCAGTTGACTACGAGCAGTACTTC.

The chain uses TRBV24-1 and TRBJ2-1; the D gene is possibly TRBD1 (5 bases). The CDR3 is made up of 16 amino acids. CDR1 and CDR2 (germline): KGHDR, SFDVKD. V shed 0 bases and J shed 12 bases, with 20 bases lying between them. The CDR3 loop is CATSDLRYGARGAQFF. In nucleotides, the CDR3 is TGTGCCACCAGTGATTTGCGTTATGGGGCACGAGGAGCGCAGTTCTTC.

The chain carries TRBV6-1 and TRBJ2-3; D may be TRBD2 (5 bases). V shed 6 bases and J shed 1 base, with 14 bases lying between them. This CDR3 is built from 15 residues. The germline gives CDR1 MNHNS, CDR2 SASEGT. The CDR3 reads CASSHRGDGTDTQYF. In nucleotides, the CDR3 is TGTGCCAGCAGCCACCGGGGAGATGGCACAGATACGCAGTATTTT.

V gene TRBV12-3 or TRBV12-4 combines with J gene TRBJ2-1; D possibly uses TRBD1 or TRBD2 (5 bases each). With 6 bases removed from V and 8 bases from J, the gap between germline ends came to 17 bases. The CDR3 is 14 residues long. The CDR3 DNA reads as TGTGCCAGCAGCACTCCCGGGGCCGTGGATGAGCAGTTCTTC. This gives the protein CASSTPGAVDEQFF.

This clonotype came up a few times. The chain links TRBV20-1 to TRBJ2-1; TRBD2 agrees at 10 bases. The CDR3 runs 17 residues. With 1 base clipped from V and 3 bases from J, the junction kept 9 bases outside the gene matches. The germline CDR1 and CDR2 sequences are DFQATT and SNEGSKA (reference sequence). CDR3 sequence reads: CSARVTRTSGFYNEQFF. Written as DNA, the CDR3 is TGCAGTGCTAGAGTCACCAGGACTAGCGGCTTCTACAATGAGCAGTTCTTC.

The chain is built from TRBV6-2 or TRBV6-3 and TRBJ2-2, with TRBD2 as a possible D gene (6 bases). This CDR3 contains 20 residues. Germline-derived CDR1 and CDR2 are MNHEY and SVGEGT. V lost 4 bases and J lost 0, with 24 bases in between. The CDR3 coding sequence is TGTGCCAGCAGTTTCACAACGGGGCGCGGGGTGGCAGCGAACACCGGGGAGCTGTTTTTT. Residues: CASSFTTGRGVAANTGELFF.

The rearrangement uses TRBV6-2 or TRBV6-3 and TRBJ2-6, with D hard to call. Germline lookup yields CDR1 MNHEY and CDR2 SVGEGT. The CDR3 consists of 13 residues. The germline V and J ends were trimmed by 8 bases and 0 bases, with 5 bases remaining between them. The CDR3 spells CASEGSGANVLTF. The CDR3 bases are TGTGCCAGCGAAGGCTCTGGGGCCAACGTCCTGACTTTC.

This chain connects TRBV2 to TRBJ1-5, with D unclear. Germline loops: CDR1 SNHLY, CDR2 FYNNEI. CDR3 size: 13 residues. V lost 2 bases, J lost 7 bases, and 9 bases lay in between. This chain's CDR3 is CASSESPAQPQHF. The CDR3 DNA follows: TGTGCCAGCAGTGAAAGCCCCGCGCAGCCCCAGCATTTT. Variable domain in full (rest from reference TRBV2 and TRBJ1-5): EPEVTQTPSHQVTQMGQEVILRCVPISNHLYFYWYRQILGQKVEFLVSFYNNEISEKSEIFDDQFSVERPDGSNFTLKIRSTKLEDSAMYFCASSESPAQPQHFGDGTRLSIL.

The J gene is TRBJ2-7, the V gene TRBV4-2, with a possible D match to TRBD1 (5 bases). V lost 5 bases and J 0 bases, leaving 11 bases between the germline ends. The CDR3 is 14 amino acids. Germline V lookup: CDR1 LGHNA, CDR2 YNFKEQ. CDR3 in DNA: TGTGCCAGCAGCGCACAGGAATACTCCTACGAGCAGTACTTC. Amino acid sequence: CASSAQEYSYEQYF.

This chain links TRBV4-2 with TRBJ2-1; 11 bases line up with TRBD2. The junction had 10 bases not matched to a gene; V was cut back by 0 bases and J by 6 bases. Germline CDR1 LGHNA, CDR2 YNFKEQ. This CDR3 spans 18 amino acids. CDR3 in amino acids: CASSQELSGGALRNEQFF. CDR3 DNA sequence: TGTGCCAGCAGCCAAGAACTTAGCGGGGGGGCCCTCCGCAATGAGCAGTTCTTC.

In this sample, this clonotype turned up a few times. The chain joins TRBV5-1 to TRBJ1-6; 9 bases agree with TRBD1. CDR1 SGHRS and CDR2 YFSETQ come from the germline V gene. The ends lost 4 bases at V and 7 bases at J; junction bases unmatched: 6. CDR3 size: 15 residues. The CDR3 protein is CASSRWTGENSPLHF. In DNA, the CDR3 is TGCGCCAGCAGCCGCTGGACAGGGGAGAATTCACCCCTCCACTTT. Complete variable domain (other parts from reference TRBV5-1 and TRBJ1-6): KAGVTQTPRYLIKTRGQQVTLSCSPISGHRSVSWYQQTPGQGLQFLFEYFSETQRNKGNFPGRFSGRQFSNSRSEMNVSTLELGDSALYLCASSRWTGENSPLHFGNGTRLTVT.

This chain connects TRBV7-9 to TRBJ1-2; D uncertain. CDR1 is SEHNR, CDR2 FQNEAQ, per germline (reference sequence). The ends were cut back, 5 bases at V and 6 bases at J, with 10 bases in the middle. The CDR3 has 12 amino acids. As DNA, the CDR3 is TGTGCCAGCAGCCTTCAAAGGCATGGCTACACCTTC. It is translated as CASSLQRHGYTF.

In DNA form, the CDR3 reads TGCGCCAGCAGCTTTTTAGCGGGGGTAAACAATGAGCAGTTCTTC. Its translation is CASSFLAGVNNEQFF. V gene TRBV5-1 combines with J gene TRBJ2-1, with 9 nucleotides matching TRBD2. This CDR3 region has 15 residues. Trimming at V came to 2 bases and at J to 5 bases, leaving 5 bases not matched to a gene. Per the germline V gene, CDR1 is SGHRS and CDR2 is YFSETQ. Complete variable domain (other parts from reference TRBV5-1 and TRBJ2-1): KAGVTQTPRYLIKTRGQQVTLSCSPISGHRSVSWYQQTPGQGLQFLFEYFSETQRNKGNFPGRFSGRQFSNSRSEMNVSTLELGDSALYLCASSFLAGVNNEQFFGPGTRLTVL.